The 10 T cell receptor beta chains below were found in one sample sequenced in a study of cytomegalovirus exposure and HLA in healthy donors. PCR amplification relied on 60 Vbeta primers (plus 13 Jbeta primers). The data were produced by immunoSEQ multiplex PCR, yet TCRdb's version contains in-frame clones alone and is incomplete. The data contain approximately 150,000 clones, about 71% of them singletons. The sequenced sample was PBMCs. The receptors were sampled from a man between 45 and 60 years old in good health and CMV-seronegative.

This chain connects TRBV9 to TRBJ2-4; 7 nucleotides agree with TRBD2. This CDR3 spans 15 amino acids. V was pared by 4 bases and J by 5 bases, with 9 bases of the junction left unmatched. Germline V gene sequence: CDR1 SGDLS, CDR2 YYNGEE. The CDR3 sequence: CASSRGGQVQNIQYF. The CDR3, as DNA: TGTGCCAGCAGCCGGGGAGGGCAGGTCCAAAACATTCAGTACTTC.

This clone occurred a few times. The sample carries other DNA sequences with the same CDR3. The chain uses TRBV7-2 and TRBJ1-6; TRBD1 might be the D (5 bases). V dropped 5 bases and J dropped 3 bases, with 8 bases sitting between them. The CDR3 contains 14 residues. Germline CDR1 and CDR2: SGHTA and FQGNSA. The CDR3 sequence: CASSDRSYNSPLHF. DNA for the CDR3: TGTGCCAGCAGCGACAGAAGCTATAATTCACCCCTCCACTTT.

The V call is TRBV11-2, the J call TRBJ2-7; D perhaps matches TRBD1 (7 bases). The germline gives CDR1 SGHAT, CDR2 FQNNGV. The CDR3 spans 14 residues. V gave up 1 base and J gave up 6 bases, with 13 bases separating them. The CDR3 DNA reads TGTGCCAGCAGCTTAGTTCGACAGGGAGGCGAGCAGTACTTC. Encoded protein: CASSLVRQGGEQYF.

This chain links TRBV5-1 with TRBJ2-5, with 8 bases identical to TRBD1. CDR3 size: 14 residues. Per the germline V gene, CDR1 is SGHRS and CDR2 is YFSETQ. Germline trimming cut 2 bases from V and 4 bases from J; bases unmatched to any gene: 4. Here the CDR3 DNA reads TGCGCCAGCAGCTTCGGACAGGGAGGAGAGACCCAGTACTTC. It encodes CASSFGQGGETQYF.

The chain uses TRBV19 and TRBJ2-5; TRBD1 is a possible D gene (6 bases). CDR1 LNHDA and CDR2 SQIVND come from the germline V gene (reference sequence). Trimming shortened V by 4 bases and J by 2 bases, and 8 bases separated the two germline ends. CDR3 length equals 13 residues. The CDR3 is CASSNQGQETQYF. DNA of the CDR3: TGTGCCAGTAGTAACCAGGGGCAAGAGACCCAGTACTTC.

The chain employs TRBV18 and TRBJ2-1, with 7 nucleotides matching TRBD2. The CDR3 sequence is 14 residues long. V trimming: 1 base; J trimming: 8 bases; junction bases outside the gene matches: 5. Per germline, CDR1 KGHSH and CDR2 LQKENI. The CDR3 reads CASSPQQGGDEQFF. DNA of the CDR3: TGTGCCAGCTCACCACAGCAGGGAGGGGATGAGCAGTTCTTC.

The sample holds one count of this clone. The chain is built from TRBV2 and TRBJ1-5; D unclear. Trimming removed 7 bases at V and 2 bases at J, with 6 bases between. CDR1 and CDR2 from the germline V gene are SNHLY and FYNNEI. This CDR3 comprises 12 residues. Here the CDR3 reads CASTGGNQPQHF. Here the CDR3 DNA reads TGTGCCAGCACCGGGGGCAATCAGCCCCAGCATTTT.

This clone was seen just once. V gene TRBV10-1 combines with J gene TRBJ2-7; TRBD1 aligns across 8 bases. The V gene end was trimmed by 5 bases and the J gene end by 3 bases; junction bases not matched to a gene: 6. Per the germline V gene, CDR1 is WNHNN and CDR2 is SYGVQD (reference sequence). This CDR3 is built from 14 residues. CDR3 sequence reads: CASSSTGGNYEQYF. The CDR3, as DNA: TGCGCCAGCAGTAGTACAGGGGGAAACTACGAGCAGTACTTC.

The chain uses TRBV15 and TRBJ1-1, with D tentatively TRBD1 (5 bases). This CDR3 comprises 14 residues. The germline V and J ends were trimmed by 0 bases and 1 base, with 6 bases remaining between them. Per the germline V gene, CDR1 is LNHNV and CDR2 is YYDKDF (reference sequence). The CDR3 coding sequence is TGTGCCACCAGCAGAGATCAGGGGAACACTGAAGCTTTCTTT. It codes for CATSRDQGNTEAFF.

CDR3 sequence reads: CASSVRDRDVGANVLTF. The DNA of the CDR3 is TGTGCCAGCAGCGTCCGGGACAGGGATGTTGGGGCCAACGTCCTGACTTTC. The gene calls are TRBV9 and TRBJ2-6; 9 bases align to TRBD1. CDR3 length: 17 residues. Germline values: CDR1 SGDLS, CDR2 YYNGEE. The junction had 6 bases not matched to a gene; V was cut back by 2 bases and J by 3 bases.